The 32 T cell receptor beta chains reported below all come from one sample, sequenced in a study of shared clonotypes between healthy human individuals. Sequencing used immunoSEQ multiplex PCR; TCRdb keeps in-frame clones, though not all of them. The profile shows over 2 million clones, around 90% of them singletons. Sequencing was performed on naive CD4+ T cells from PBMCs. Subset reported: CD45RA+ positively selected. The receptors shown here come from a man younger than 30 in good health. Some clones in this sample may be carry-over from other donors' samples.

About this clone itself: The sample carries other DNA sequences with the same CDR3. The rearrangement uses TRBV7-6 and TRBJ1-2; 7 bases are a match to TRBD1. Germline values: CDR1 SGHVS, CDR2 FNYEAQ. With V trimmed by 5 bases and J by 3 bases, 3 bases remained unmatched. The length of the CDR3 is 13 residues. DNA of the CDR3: TGTGCCAGCAGCCCCGACAGGGACTATGGCTACACCTTC. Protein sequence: CASSPDRDYGYTF.

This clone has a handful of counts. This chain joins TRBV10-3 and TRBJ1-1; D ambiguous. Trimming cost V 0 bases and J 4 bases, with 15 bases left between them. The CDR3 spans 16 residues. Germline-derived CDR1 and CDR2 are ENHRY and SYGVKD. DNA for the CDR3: TGTGCCATCAGTGAGTCGATTCCAGGAGGAAGCACTGAAGCTTTCTTT. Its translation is CAISESIPGGSTEAFF.

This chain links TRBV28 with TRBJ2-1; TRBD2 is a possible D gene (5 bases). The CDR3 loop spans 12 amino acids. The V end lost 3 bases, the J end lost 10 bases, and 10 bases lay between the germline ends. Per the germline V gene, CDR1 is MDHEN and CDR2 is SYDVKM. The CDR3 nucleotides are TGTGCCAGCAGTTTGAAGCGGCTGGAGCAGTTCTTC. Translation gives CASSLKRLEQFF.

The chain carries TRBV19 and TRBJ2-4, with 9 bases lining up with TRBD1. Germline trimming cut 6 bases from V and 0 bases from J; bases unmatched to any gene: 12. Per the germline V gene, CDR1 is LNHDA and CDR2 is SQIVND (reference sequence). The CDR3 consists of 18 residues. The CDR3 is CASRPQGALGLAKNIQYF. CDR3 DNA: TGTGCCAGTAGGCCACAGGGGGCTTTGGGGCTAGCCAAAAACATTCAGTACTTC. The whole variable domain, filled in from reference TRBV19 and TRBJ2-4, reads DGGITQSPKYLFRKEGQNVTLSCEQNLNHDAMYWYRQDPGQGLRLIYYSQIVNDFQKGDIAEGYSVSREKKESFPLTVTSAQKNPTAFYLCASRPQGALGLAKNIQYFGAGTRLSVL.

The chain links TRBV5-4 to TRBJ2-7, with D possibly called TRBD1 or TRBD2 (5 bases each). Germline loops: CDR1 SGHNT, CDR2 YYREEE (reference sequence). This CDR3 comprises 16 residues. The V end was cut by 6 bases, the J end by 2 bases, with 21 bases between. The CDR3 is CASKPQAGTEPYEQYF. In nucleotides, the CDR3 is TGTGCCAGCAAACCTCAGGCAGGGACGGAACCCTACGAGCAGTACTTC.

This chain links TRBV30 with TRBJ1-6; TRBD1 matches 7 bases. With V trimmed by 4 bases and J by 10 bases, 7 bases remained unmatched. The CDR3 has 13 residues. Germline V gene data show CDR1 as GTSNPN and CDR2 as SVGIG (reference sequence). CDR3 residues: CAWNRDSSSPLHF. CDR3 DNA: TGTGCCTGGAATCGGGACAGTAGCTCACCCCTCCACTTT.

CDR3 sequence reads: CASSQGPSGNTGELFF. In nucleotides, the CDR3 is TGTGCCAGCAGCCAAGGGCCTAGCGGGAACACCGGGGAGCTGTTTTTT. The chain carries TRBV14 and TRBJ2-2; 7 bases match TRBD2. Germline V lookup: CDR1 SGHDN, CDR2 FVKESK. CDR3 length: 16 residues. V dropped 1 base and J dropped 1; count of bases not matched to a gene: 3.

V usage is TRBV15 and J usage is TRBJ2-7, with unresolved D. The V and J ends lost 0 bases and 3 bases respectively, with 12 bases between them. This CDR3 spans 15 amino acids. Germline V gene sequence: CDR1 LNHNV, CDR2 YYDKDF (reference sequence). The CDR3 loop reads CATSREEGSHYEQYF. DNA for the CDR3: TGTGCCACCAGCAGAGAAGAAGGGTCGCACTACGAGCAGTACTTC.

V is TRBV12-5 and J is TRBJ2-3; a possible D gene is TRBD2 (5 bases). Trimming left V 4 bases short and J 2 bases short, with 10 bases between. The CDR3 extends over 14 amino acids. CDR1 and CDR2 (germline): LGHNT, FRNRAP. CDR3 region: CASGSRENTDTQYF. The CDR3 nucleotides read TGTGCTAGTGGTTCACGGGAAAACACAGATACGCAGTATTTT. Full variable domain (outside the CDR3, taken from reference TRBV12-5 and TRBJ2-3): DARVTQTPRHKVTEMGQEVTMRCQPILGHNTVFWYRQTMMQGLELLAYFRNRAPLDDSGMPKDRFSAEMPDATLATLKIQPSEPRDSAVYFCASGSRENTDTQYFGPGTRLTVL.

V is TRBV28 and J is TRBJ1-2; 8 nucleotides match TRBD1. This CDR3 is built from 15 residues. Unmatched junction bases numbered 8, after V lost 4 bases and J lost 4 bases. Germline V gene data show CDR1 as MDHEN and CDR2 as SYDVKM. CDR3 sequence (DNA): TGTGCCAGCAGTTCCACCAGGGGGCTGATCTATGGCTACACCTTC. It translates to CASSSTRGLIYGYTF.

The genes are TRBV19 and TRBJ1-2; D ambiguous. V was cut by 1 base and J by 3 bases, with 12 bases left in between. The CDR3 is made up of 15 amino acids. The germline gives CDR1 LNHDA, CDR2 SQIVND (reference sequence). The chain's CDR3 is CASSIGVGRYYGYTF. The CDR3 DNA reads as TGTGCCAGTAGTATAGGGGTCGGGAGATACTATGGCTACACCTTC.

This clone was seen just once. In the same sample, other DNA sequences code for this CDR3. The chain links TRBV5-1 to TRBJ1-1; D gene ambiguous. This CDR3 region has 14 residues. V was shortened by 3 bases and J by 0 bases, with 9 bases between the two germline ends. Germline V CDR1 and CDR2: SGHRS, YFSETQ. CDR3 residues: CASSSDGLNTEAFF. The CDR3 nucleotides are TGCGCCAGCAGCTCCGACGGTTTGAACACTGAAGCTTTCTTT. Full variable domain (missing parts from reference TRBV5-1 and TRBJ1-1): KAGVTQTPRYLIKTRGQQVTLSCSPISGHRSVSWYQQTPGQGLQFLFEYFSETQRNKGNFPGRFSGRQFSNSRSEMNVSTLELGDSALYLCASSSDGLNTEAFFGQGTRLTVV.

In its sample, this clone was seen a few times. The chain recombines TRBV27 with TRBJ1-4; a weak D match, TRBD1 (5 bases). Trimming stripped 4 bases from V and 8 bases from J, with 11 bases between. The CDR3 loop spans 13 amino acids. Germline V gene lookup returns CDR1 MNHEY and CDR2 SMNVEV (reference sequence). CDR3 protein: CASSWRGTEKLFF. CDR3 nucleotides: TGTGCCAGCAGTTGGAGAGGGACCGAAAAACTGTTTTTT.

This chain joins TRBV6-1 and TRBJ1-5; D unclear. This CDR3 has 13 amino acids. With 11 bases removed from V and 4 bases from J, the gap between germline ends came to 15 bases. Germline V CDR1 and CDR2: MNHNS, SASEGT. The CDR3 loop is CAGGPSWNQPQHF. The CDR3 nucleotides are TGTGCCGGTGGACCGAGCTGGAATCAGCCCCAGCATTTT.

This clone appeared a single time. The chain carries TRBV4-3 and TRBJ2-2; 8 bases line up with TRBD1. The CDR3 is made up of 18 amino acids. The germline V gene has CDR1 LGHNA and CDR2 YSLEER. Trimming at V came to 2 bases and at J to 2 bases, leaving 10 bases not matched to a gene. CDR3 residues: CASSQSFRQGSNTGELFF. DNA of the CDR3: TGCGCCAGCAGCCAATCTTTCCGACAGGGGTCAAACACCGGGGAGCTGTTTTTT.

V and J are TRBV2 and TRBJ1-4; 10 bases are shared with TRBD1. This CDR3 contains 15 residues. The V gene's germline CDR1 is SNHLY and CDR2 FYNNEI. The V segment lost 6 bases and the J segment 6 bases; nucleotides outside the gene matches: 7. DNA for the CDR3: TGTGCCAGCAGACCGGACAGGGGGAGGGATGAAAAACTGTTTTTT. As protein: CASRPDRGRDEKLFF.

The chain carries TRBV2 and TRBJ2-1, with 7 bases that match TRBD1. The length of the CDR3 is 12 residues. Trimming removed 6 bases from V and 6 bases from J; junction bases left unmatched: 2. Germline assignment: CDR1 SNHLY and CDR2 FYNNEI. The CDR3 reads CASRQGINEQFF. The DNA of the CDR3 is TGTGCCAGCAGACAGGGGATCAATGAGCAGTTCTTC.

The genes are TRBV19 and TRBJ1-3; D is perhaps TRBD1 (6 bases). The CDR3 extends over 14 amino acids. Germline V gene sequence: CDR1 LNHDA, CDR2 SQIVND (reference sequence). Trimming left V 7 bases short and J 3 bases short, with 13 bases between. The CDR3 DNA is TGTGCCAGTAAGGGGGACTGGCGTGGAAACACCATATATTTT. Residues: CASKGDWRGNTIYF.

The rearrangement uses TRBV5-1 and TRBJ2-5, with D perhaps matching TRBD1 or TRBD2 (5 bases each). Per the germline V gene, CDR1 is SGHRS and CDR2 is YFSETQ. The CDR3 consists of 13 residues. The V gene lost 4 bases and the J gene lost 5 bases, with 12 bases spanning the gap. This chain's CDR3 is CASSVGGWETQYF. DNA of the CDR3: TGCGCCAGCAGCGTTGGGGGATGGGAGACCCAGTACTTC.

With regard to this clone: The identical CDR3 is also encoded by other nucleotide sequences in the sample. This CDR3 is CSVGTVLTDTQYF. The CDR3 DNA follows: TGCAGCGTCGGGACCGTTCTCACAGATACGCAGTATTTT. The V call is TRBV29-1, the J call TRBJ2-3; TRBD1 or TRBD2 may be the D gene (5 bases each). This CDR3 has 13 residues. CDR1 SQVTM and CDR2 ANQGSEA come from the germline V gene. The V gene lost 6 bases and the J gene lost 2 bases, with 12 bases spanning the gap.

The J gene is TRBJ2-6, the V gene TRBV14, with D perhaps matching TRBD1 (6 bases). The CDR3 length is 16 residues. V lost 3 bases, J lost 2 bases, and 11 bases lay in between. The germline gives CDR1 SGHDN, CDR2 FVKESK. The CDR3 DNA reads TGTGCCAGCAGCCACAACAGGGTTACTGGGGCCAACGTCCTGACTTTC. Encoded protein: CASSHNRVTGANVLTF.

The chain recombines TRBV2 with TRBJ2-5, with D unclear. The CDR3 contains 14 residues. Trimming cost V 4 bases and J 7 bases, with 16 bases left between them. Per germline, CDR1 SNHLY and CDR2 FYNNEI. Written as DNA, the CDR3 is TGTGCCAGCAGTGGAATGGCCAGCCTGGGGACCCAGTACTTC. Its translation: CASSGMASLGTQYF.

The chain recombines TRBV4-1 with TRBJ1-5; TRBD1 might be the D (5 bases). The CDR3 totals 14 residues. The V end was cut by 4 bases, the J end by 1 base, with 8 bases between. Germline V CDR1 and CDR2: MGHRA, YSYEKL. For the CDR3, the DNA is TGCGCCAGCAGCCTCCGGGACAGCAATCAGCCCCAGCATTTT. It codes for CASSLRDSNQPQHF.

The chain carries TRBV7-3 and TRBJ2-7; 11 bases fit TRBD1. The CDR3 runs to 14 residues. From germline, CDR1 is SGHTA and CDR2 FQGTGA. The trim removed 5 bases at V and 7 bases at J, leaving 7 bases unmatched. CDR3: CASSPGQGVIEQYF. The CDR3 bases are TGTGCCAGCAGCCCGGGACAGGGGGTTATAGAGCAGTACTTC.

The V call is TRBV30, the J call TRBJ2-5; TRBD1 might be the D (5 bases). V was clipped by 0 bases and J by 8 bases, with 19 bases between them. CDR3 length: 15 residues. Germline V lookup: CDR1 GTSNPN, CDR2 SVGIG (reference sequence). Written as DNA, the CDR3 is TGTGCCTGGAGTGTACTCTCCGGCCCTGGGGCTACCCAGTACTTC. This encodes CAWSVLSGPGATQYF. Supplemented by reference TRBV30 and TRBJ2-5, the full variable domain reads SQTIHQWPATLVQPVGSPLSLECTVEGTSNPNLYWYRQAAGRGLQLLFYSVGIGQISSEVPQNLSASRPQDRQFILSSKKLLLSDSGFYLCAWSVLSGPGATQYFGPGTRLLVL.

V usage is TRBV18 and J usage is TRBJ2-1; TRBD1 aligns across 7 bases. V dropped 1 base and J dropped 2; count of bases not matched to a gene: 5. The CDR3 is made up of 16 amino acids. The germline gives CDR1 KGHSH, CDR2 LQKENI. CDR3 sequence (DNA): TGTGCCAGCTCACCACTGGCCACAGGGGCCTACAATGAGCAGTTCTTC. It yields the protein CASSPLATGAYNEQFF.

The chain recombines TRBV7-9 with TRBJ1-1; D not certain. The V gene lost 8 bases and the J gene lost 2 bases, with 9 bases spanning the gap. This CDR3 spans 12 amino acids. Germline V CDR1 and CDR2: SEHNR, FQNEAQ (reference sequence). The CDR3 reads CASLQENTEAFF. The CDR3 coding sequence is TGTGCCAGCTTACAAGAAAACACTGAAGCTTTCTTT. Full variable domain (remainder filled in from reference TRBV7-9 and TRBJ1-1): DTGVSQNPRHKITKRGQNVTFRCDPISEHNRLYWYRQTLGQGPEFLTYFQNEAQLEKSRLLSDRFSAERPKGSFSTLEIQRTEQGDSAMYLCASLQENTEAFFGQGTRLTVV.

The CDR3 here is CASSPRGRRVSGNTIYF. CDR3 DNA sequence: TGTGCCAGCAGCCCCCGGGGGAGAAGAGTCTCTGGAAACACCATATATTTT. The chain has TRBV5-6 and TRBJ1-3, with a tentative D call TRBD1 (5 bases). The CDR3 is made up of 17 amino acids. Trimming cost V 4 bases and J 0 bases, with 17 bases left between them. The germline gives CDR1 SGHDT, CDR2 YYEEEE.

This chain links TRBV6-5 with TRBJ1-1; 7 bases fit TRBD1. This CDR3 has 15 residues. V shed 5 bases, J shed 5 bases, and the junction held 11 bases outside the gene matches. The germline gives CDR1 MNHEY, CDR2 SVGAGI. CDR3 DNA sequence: TGTGCCAGCAGTGTCTCGAACAGGGGAAGTACTGAAGCTTTCTTT. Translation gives CASSVSNRGSTEAFF.

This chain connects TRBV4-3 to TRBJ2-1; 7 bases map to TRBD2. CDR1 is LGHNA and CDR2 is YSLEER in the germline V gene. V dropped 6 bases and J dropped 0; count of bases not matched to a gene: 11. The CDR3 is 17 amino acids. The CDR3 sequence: CASSRVRGGSSYNEQFF. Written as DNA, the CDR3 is TGCGCCAGCAGTCGGGTGAGGGGCGGGAGCTCCTACAATGAGCAGTTCTTC.

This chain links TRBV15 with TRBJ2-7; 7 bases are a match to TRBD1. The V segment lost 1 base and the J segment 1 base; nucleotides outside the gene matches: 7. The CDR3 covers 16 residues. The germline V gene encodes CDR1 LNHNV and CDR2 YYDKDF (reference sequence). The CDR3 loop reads CATSRALTGVSYEQYF. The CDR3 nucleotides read TGTGCCACCAGCAGAGCGTTAACAGGGGTTTCCTACGAGCAGTACTTC.

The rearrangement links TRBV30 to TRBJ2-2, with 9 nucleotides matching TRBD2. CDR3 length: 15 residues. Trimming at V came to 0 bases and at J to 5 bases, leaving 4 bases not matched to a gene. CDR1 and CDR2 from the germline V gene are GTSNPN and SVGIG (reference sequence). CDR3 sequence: CAWSVGLAGTGELFF. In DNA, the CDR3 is TGTGCCTGGAGTGTAGGGCTAGCGGGGACCGGGGAGCTGTTTTTT. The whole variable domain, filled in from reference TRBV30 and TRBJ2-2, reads SQTIHQWPATLVQPVGSPLSLECTVEGTSNPNLYWYRQAAGRGLQLLFYSVGIGQISSEVPQNLSASRPQDRQFILSSKKLLLSDSGFYLCAWSVGLAGTGELFFGEGSRLTVL.